The clone carrying this TCR beta chain occurred many times. V dropped 0 bases and J dropped 8 bases, with 7 bases sitting between them. CDR1 and CDR2 from the germline V gene are DFQATT and SNEGSKA (reference sequence). This CDR3 has 12 residues. Time point: newly diagnosed GD, antithyroid drugs for less than 3 months. Extracted PBMC RNA gave rise to the TCR library. CDR3 regions were amplified by Arm-PCR using iRepertoire HTBI primers to build TCR beta libraries. TCRdb re-called the multiplex PCR reads with MiXCR, one entry per CDR3 protein. The sample lists a few hundred thousand distinct CDR3 sequences, 15% to 20% occurring once. This entry belongs to a study of regulatory T cells in long-lasting Graves disease. The data were also submitted as part of a second study, on T cells in Graves' hyperthyroidism and ophthalmopathy. That paper adds: Most expanded thyroid clonotypes above 0.001 also appeared in blood.

The source is a woman aged 25 to 45 with Graves disease. Sequenced material: peripheral blood mononuclear cells (PBMCs), taken at new diagnosis, from a patient treated with antithyroid drugs. The chain has TRBV20-1 and TRBJ1-4; the D gene is possibly TRBD1 (5 bases). In DNA, the CDR3 is TGCAGTGCTAGAGAACAGGAGGAAAAACTGTTTTTT. This codes for CSAREQEEKLFF.